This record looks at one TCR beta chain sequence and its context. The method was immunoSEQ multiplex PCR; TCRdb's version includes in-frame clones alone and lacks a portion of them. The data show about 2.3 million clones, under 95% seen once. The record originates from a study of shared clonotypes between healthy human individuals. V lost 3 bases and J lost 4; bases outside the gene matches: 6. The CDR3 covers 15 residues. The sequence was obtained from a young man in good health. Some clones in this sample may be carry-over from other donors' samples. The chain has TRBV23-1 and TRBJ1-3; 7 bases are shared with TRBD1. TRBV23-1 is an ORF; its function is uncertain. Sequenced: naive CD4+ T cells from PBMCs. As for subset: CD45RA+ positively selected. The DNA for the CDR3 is TGCGCCAGCAGTCACCGGACAGGACGAGGAAACACCATATATTTT. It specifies CASSHRTGRGNTIYF.